Listed below are T cell receptor beta chains from one sample, sequenced in a study of shared clonotypes between healthy human individuals. This table comes from immunoSEQ multiplex PCR, and its TCRdb copy is limited to in-frame clones, with some not included. Counted here are under 850,000 clones, around 77% occurring once; the ten biggest clones make up approximately 1.8%. Sequencing was done on a sample of memory CD4+ T cells sorted from blood. These receptors were collected from a woman aged 25 to 39 in good health. Both conserved end residues are part of each CDR3. The order of the fields is D gene, V gene, clone size, J gene, CDR3 protein, CDR3 DNA. D genes are given only for firm matches. Not every row has a clone size; where given, it reads once, few, many or a size class.

d_call: -
v_call: TRBV5-1
clone_size: few
j_call: TRBJ1-1
cdr3_aa: CASSSSANTEAFF
cdr3_nt: TGCGCCAGCAGCTCCTCGGCCAACACTGAAGCTTTCTTT

d_call: -
v_call: TRBV5-1
clone_size: -
j_call: TRBJ2-3
cdr3_aa: CASSLAAGGGTDTQYF
cdr3_nt: TGCGCCAGCAGCTTGGCCGCCGGGGGAGGAACAGATACGCAGTATTTT

d_call: -
v_call: TRBV11-3
clone_size: -
j_call: TRBJ2-2
cdr3_aa: CASSLGTANTGELFF
cdr3_nt: TGTGCCAGCAGCTTAGGGACTGCTAACACCGGGGAGCTGTTTTTT

d_call: TRBD2
v_call: TRBV27
clone_size: -
j_call: TRBJ2-5
cdr3_aa: CASSLSSGGRGTQYF
cdr3_nt: TGTGCCAGCAGTTTAAGTTCCGGCGGGAGAGGGACCCAGTACTTC

d_call: TRBD1
v_call: TRBV2
clone_size: -
j_call: TRBJ1-1
cdr3_aa: CARQGANTEAFF
cdr3_nt: TGTGCCAGACAGGGGGCGAACACTGAAGCTTTCTTT

d_call: -
v_call: TRBV5-8
clone_size: -
j_call: TRBJ1-5
cdr3_aa: CASSAKVSQPQHF
cdr3_nt: TGTGCCAGCAGCGCCAAGGTTTCTCAGCCCCAGCATTTT

d_call: -
v_call: TRBV18
clone_size: -
j_call: TRBJ2-7
cdr3_aa: CASSPEVSYEQYF
cdr3_nt: TGTGCCAGCTCACCAGAGGTTAGTTACGAGCAGTACTTC

d_call: TRBD2
v_call: TRBV6-1
clone_size: few
j_call: TRBJ2-2
cdr3_aa: CASSAAGVTGELFF
cdr3_nt: TGTGCCAGCAGTGCTGCGGGAGTAACCGGGGAGCTGTTTTTT

d_call: -
v_call: TRBV21-1
clone_size: -
j_call: TRBJ2-4
cdr3_aa: CASSTRPLTRAKNIQYF
cdr3_nt: TGTGCCAGCAGCACGCGACCCCTGACTAGGGCCAAAAACATTCAGTACTTC

d_call: TRBD2
v_call: TRBV11-2
clone_size: -
j_call: TRBJ2-2
cdr3_aa: CASSFGTRVNGELFF
cdr3_nt: TGTGCCAGCAGCTTCGGGACTAGAGTGAATGGGGAGCTGTTTTTT

d_call: -
v_call: TRBV19
clone_size: -
j_call: TRBJ1-2
cdr3_aa: CASRVRGIPPYGYTF
cdr3_nt: TGTGCCAGTAGGGTTCGGGGCATTCCCCCTTATGGCTACACCTTC

d_call: TRBD1
v_call: TRBV28
clone_size: -
j_call: TRBJ1-5
cdr3_aa: CATYGQGRNQPQHF
cdr3_nt: TGTGCCACCTACGGACAGGGCCGGAATCAGCCCCAGCATTTT

d_call: TRBD2
v_call: TRBV19
clone_size: -
j_call: TRBJ2-1
cdr3_aa: CASNQLGGGGIDEQFF
cdr3_nt: TGTGCCAGTAACCAATTGGGAGGCGGGGGGATTGATGAGCAGTTCTTC

d_call: TRBD2
v_call: TRBV29-1
clone_size: once
j_call: TRBJ2-1
cdr3_aa: CSVDKTSGYNEQFF
cdr3_nt: TGCAGCGTTGATAAGACTAGCGGATACAATGAGCAGTTCTTC

d_call: -
v_call: TRBV29-1
clone_size: -
j_call: TRBJ2-3
cdr3_aa: CSVEGGADTQYF
cdr3_nt: TGCAGCGTTGAAGGGGGTGCAGATACGCAGTATTTT

d_call: -
v_call: TRBV5-4
clone_size: few
j_call: TRBJ2-2
cdr3_aa: CASSFSSIGELFF
cdr3_nt: TGTGCCAGCAGCTTTAGTTCCATCGGGGAGCTGTTTTTT

d_call: -
v_call: TRBV11-2
clone_size: many
j_call: TRBJ2-1
cdr3_aa: CASSLHRETGEQFF
cdr3_nt: TGTGCCAGCAGCTTACACAGGGAAACGGGGGAGCAGTTCTTC

d_call: TRBD2
v_call: TRBV11-3
clone_size: few
j_call: TRBJ2-1
cdr3_aa: CASSGAGGYNEQFF
cdr3_nt: TGTGCCAGCAGCGGCGCGGGGGGCTACAATGAGCAGTTCTTC

d_call: TRBD2
v_call: TRBV10-2
clone_size: -
j_call: TRBJ2-2
cdr3_aa: CASSLTWTSGRTNTGELFF
cdr3_nt: TGCGCCAGCAGCCTTACTTGGACTAGCGGGAGAACGAACACCGGGGAGCTGTTTTTT

d_call: TRBD2
v_call: TRBV7-9
clone_size: -
j_call: TRBJ2-1
cdr3_aa: CASSLGEGTSGNEQFF
cdr3_nt: TGTGCCAGCAGCTTAGGGGAGGGGACTAGCGGCAATGAGCAGTTCTTC

d_call: TRBD2
v_call: TRBV2
clone_size: -
j_call: TRBJ2-7
cdr3_aa: CASKTSGASWEQYF
cdr3_nt: TGTGCCAGCAAGACTAGCGGGGCCTCTTGGGAGCAGTACTTC

d_call: -
v_call: TRBV7-8
clone_size: -
j_call: TRBJ2-7
cdr3_aa: CASSFVGRSLLAGEQYF
cdr3_nt: TGTGCCAGCAGCTTCGTCGGCCGGTCTCTGCTCGCGGGCGAGCAGTACTTC

d_call: -
v_call: TRBV27
clone_size: -
j_call: TRBJ2-1
cdr3_aa: CASSPRAISYNEQFF
cdr3_nt: TGTGCCAGCAGTCCCCGGGCGATCTCCTACAATGAGCAGTTCTTC

d_call: TRBD2
v_call: TRBV5-1
clone_size: -
j_call: TRBJ2-5
cdr3_aa: CASSLGLAGEETQYF
cdr3_nt: TGCGCCAGCAGCTTGGGTCTAGCGGGTGAAGAGACCCAGTACTTC

d_call: -
v_call: TRBV19
clone_size: -
j_call: TRBJ1-5
cdr3_aa: CASRRQEGQPQHF
cdr3_nt: TGTGCCAGTAGGCGACAGGAGGGTCAGCCCCAGCATTTT

d_call: -
v_call: TRBV30
clone_size: -
j_call: TRBJ2-6
cdr3_aa: CAWSRSSGANVLTF
cdr3_nt: TGTGCCTGGAGTCGGAGCTCTGGGGCCAACGTCCTGACTTTC

d_call: -
v_call: TRBV30
clone_size: few
j_call: TRBJ1-1
cdr3_aa: CAWSVSGWGDTEAFF
cdr3_nt: TGTGCCTGGAGTGTATCAGGGTGGGGGGACACTGAAGCTTTCTTT

d_call: TRBD2
v_call: TRBV18
clone_size: -
j_call: TRBJ2-4
cdr3_aa: CASSPRVLAGALAKNIQYF
cdr3_nt: TGTGCCAGCTCACCACGGGTTCTAGCGGGAGCGCTAGCCAAAAACATTCAGTACTTC

d_call: TRBD1
v_call: TRBV5-1
clone_size: once
j_call: TRBJ2-1
cdr3_aa: CASSSATGGNEQFF
cdr3_nt: TGCGCCAGCAGCTCGGCTACAGGGGGCAATGAGCAGTTCTTC

d_call: -
v_call: TRBV18
clone_size: -
j_call: TRBJ1-6
cdr3_aa: CASSPQGKRDSPLHF
cdr3_nt: TGTGCCAGCTCACCGCAGGGTAAAAGGGATTCACCCCTCCACTTT

d_call: -
v_call: TRBV5-4
clone_size: -
j_call: TRBJ1-1
cdr3_aa: CASSLDRNTEAFF
cdr3_nt: TGTGCCAGCAGCTTGGATCGGAACACTGAAGCTTTCTTT

d_call: -
v_call: TRBV4-1
clone_size: -
j_call: TRBJ2-6
cdr3_aa: CASSQVPTTLSGANVLTF
cdr3_nt: TGCGCCAGCAGCCAAGTCCCCACGACACTCTCTGGGGCCAACGTCCTGACTTTC

d_call: -
v_call: TRBV6-1
clone_size: -
j_call: TRBJ1-1
cdr3_aa: CASSATVNTEAFF
cdr3_nt: TGTGCCAGCAGCGCTACAGTGAACACTGAAGCTTTCTTT

d_call: -
v_call: TRBV11-3
clone_size: -
j_call: TRBJ1-3
cdr3_aa: CASSQNGFTRTPGNTIYF
cdr3_nt: TGTGCCAGCAGCCAAAATGGATTTACCCGCACCCCTGGAAACACCATATATTTT

d_call: -
v_call: TRBV5-1
clone_size: many
j_call: TRBJ2-3
cdr3_aa: CASSGPDRALDTQYF
cdr3_nt: TGCGCCAGCAGCGGTCCGGACAGAGCCCTGGATACGCAGTATTTT

d_call: -
v_call: TRBV28
clone_size: few
j_call: TRBJ1-2
cdr3_aa: CASSYKNSIGYTF
cdr3_nt: TGTGCCAGCAGTTATAAGAACAGCATTGGCTACACCTTC

d_call: -
v_call: TRBV6-5
clone_size: -
j_call: TRBJ2-1
cdr3_aa: CASSYSWRQRHNEQFF
cdr3_nt: TGTGCCAGCAGTTACTCGTGGCGCCAGCGACACAATGAGCAGTTCTTC

d_call: -
v_call: TRBV6-1
clone_size: -
j_call: TRBJ1-5
cdr3_aa: CASSDLPGVPGNQPQHF
cdr3_nt: TGTGCCAGCAGTGACCTCCCGGGGGTCCCTGGCAATCAGCCCCAGCATTTT

d_call: -
v_call: TRBV6-1
clone_size: -
j_call: TRBJ2-2
cdr3_aa: CASSEVYGPNTGELFF
cdr3_nt: TGTGCCAGCAGTGAAGTATACGGGCCGAACACCGGGGAGCTGTTTTTT

d_call: TRBD1
v_call: TRBV2
clone_size: many
j_call: TRBJ1-5
cdr3_aa: CASSGTGGNQPQHF
cdr3_nt: TGTGCCAGCAGTGGGACAGGGGGCAATCAGCCCCAGCATTTT

d_call: -
v_call: TRBV19
clone_size: -
j_call: TRBJ2-2
cdr3_aa: CASRPLGARDTGELFF
cdr3_nt: TGTGCCAGTAGGCCCTTAGGGGCGAGGGACACCGGGGAGCTGTTTTTT

d_call: -
v_call: TRBV19
clone_size: -
j_call: TRBJ2-5
cdr3_aa: CASSRQGSDYQETQYF
cdr3_nt: TGTGCCAGTAGTCGGCAGGGGAGTGATTATCAAGAGACCCAGTACTTC

d_call: -
v_call: TRBV5-6
clone_size: many
j_call: TRBJ1-2
cdr3_aa: CASSPQPGISANYGYTF
cdr3_nt: TGTGCCAGCAGCCCACAGCCCGGCATCTCAGCTAACTATGGCTACACCTTC

d_call: -
v_call: TRBV7-9
clone_size: -
j_call: TRBJ1-2
cdr3_aa: CATGGAYGYTF
cdr3_nt: TGTGCCACGGGAGGGGCTTATGGCTACACCTTC

d_call: TRBD1
v_call: TRBV7-8
clone_size: -
j_call: TRBJ2-7
cdr3_aa: CASSSTGTGDREQYF
cdr3_nt: TGTGCCAGCAGCTCCACCGGGACAGGGGATAGGGAGCAGTACTTC

d_call: -
v_call: TRBV6-5
clone_size: -
j_call: TRBJ2-2
cdr3_aa: CASNYNGLANTGELFF
cdr3_nt: TGTGCCAGCAATTACAATGGTCTAGCGAACACCGGGGAGCTGTTTTTT

d_call: TRBD2
v_call: TRBV11-2
clone_size: -
j_call: TRBJ2-1
cdr3_aa: CASSFTAGGRGEQFF
cdr3_nt: TGTGCCAGCAGCTTCACCGCGGGAGGGCGGGGTGAGCAGTTCTTC

d_call: -
v_call: TRBV18
clone_size: few
j_call: TRBJ2-5
cdr3_aa: CASSMAPRETQYF
cdr3_nt: TGTGCCAGCTCAATGGCCCCCCGGGAGACCCAGTACTTC

d_call: -
v_call: TRBV5-1
clone_size: -
j_call: TRBJ1-4
cdr3_aa: CASSEGGDEKLFF
cdr3_nt: TGCGCCAGCAGCGAGGGTGGGGATGAAAAACTGTTTTTT

d_call: -
v_call: TRBV5-1
clone_size: -
j_call: TRBJ1-2
cdr3_aa: CASSLGPGINYGYTF
cdr3_nt: TGCGCCAGCAGCTTGGGCCCGGGAATTAACTATGGCTACACCTTC

d_call: TRBD2
v_call: TRBV18
clone_size: -
j_call: TRBJ2-1
cdr3_aa: CASSPRTGGSYNEQFF
cdr3_nt: TGTGCCAGCTCACCAAGGACGGGAGGGTCCTACAATGAGCAGTTCTTC

d_call: TRBD2
v_call: TRBV28
clone_size: once
j_call: TRBJ2-3
cdr3_aa: CASSILAGADTQYF
cdr3_nt: TGTGCCAGCAGTATTTTAGCGGGCGCAGATACGCAGTATTTT

d_call: TRBD2
v_call: TRBV5-1
clone_size: -
j_call: TRBJ2-1
cdr3_aa: CASMGLAGEQFF
cdr3_nt: TGCGCCAGCATGGGACTAGCAGGGGAGCAGTTCTTC

d_call: -
v_call: TRBV7-9
clone_size: -
j_call: TRBJ1-2
cdr3_aa: CASSFYGNYGYTF
cdr3_nt: TGTGCCAGCAGTTTTTACGGGAACTATGGCTACACCTTC

d_call: TRBD2
v_call: TRBV28
clone_size: once
j_call: TRBJ2-3
cdr3_aa: CASSFSGPWGGRPLMPDTQYF
cdr3_nt: TGTGCCAGCAGTTTTTCAGGCCCCTGGGGCGGGAGGCCATTAATGCCGGATACGCAGTATTTT